This T cell receptor beta chain was sequenced in a study of T cells in Graves' hyperthyroidism and ophthalmopathy. This clonotype has ten or more counts. Using RNA transcripts as the source, TCR beta CDR3 regions were amplified. The study used the HTBI primer set for a first-round RT-PCR of the TCR CDR3. TCRdb redid the calling of the multiplex PCR reads with MiXCR, one entry per CDR3 protein. The profile shows hundreds of thousands of distinct CDR3 sequences, 14% to 15% of them singletons. With V trimmed by 4 bases and J by 3 bases, 5 bases remained unmatched. Germline V CDR1 and CDR2: SQVTM, ANQGSEA. The CDR3 is 13 amino acids.

The chain combines TRBV29-1 with TRBJ2-5; the match to TRBD2 covers 7 bases. The specimen was blood. The receptor comes from a young man with Graves' ophthalmopathy. The CDR3 spells CSVGGLTEETQYF. DNA for the CDR3: TGCAGCGTTGGGGGACTAACAGAAGAGACCCAGTACTTC.